These T cell receptor beta chains were read from a single sample in a study of T cells after yellow fever vaccination. TCRdb re-analysed the 5' RACE reads in MiXCR, keeping a single row per CDR3 protein. The table shows 250,000 to 400,000 distinct CDR3 sequences, with 3.5% to 4.5% occurring only once. The sequencing here drew on PBMCs, taken 15 days after the yellow fever booster vaccination. All receptors derive from a man aged 18 to 30 who received the YFV17D yellow fever vaccine. CDR3s include the opening cysteine and the closing phenylalanine or tryptophan. A D gene is named only where the DNA matches it firmly. Size is stated for part of the rows, as once, few or many counts, or as a class when the clone is expanded.

D: NA
size: many
J: TRBJ1-5
V: TRBV12-3/TRBV12-4
CDR3: CASSLAGVGQPQHF
DNA: TGTGCCAGCAGTTTGGCAGGGGTCGGCCAGCCCCAGCATTTT

D: NA
size: few
J: TRBJ1-1
V: TRBV2
CDR3: CASSKWGSNVVAFF
DNA: TGTGCCAGCAGCAAGTGGGGGAGCAACGTCGTAGCTTTCTTT

D: NA
size: NA
J: TRBJ2-3
V: TRBV5-1
CDR3: CASSWDQSTDTQYF
DNA: TGCGCCAGCAGCTGGGACCAGAGCACAGATACGCAGTATTTT

D: TRBD2
size: NA
J: TRBJ2-5
V: TRBV7-2
CDR3: CASSLAIRGGFGETQYF
DNA: TGTGCCAGCAGCTTAGCGATACGGGGGGGCTTCGGAGAGACCCAGTACTTC

D: NA
size: NA
J: TRBJ2-1
V: TRBV5-5
CDR3: CASSLIDTGWENEQFF
DNA: TGTGCCAGCAGCTTGATCGACACAGGGTGGGAGAATGAGCAGTTCTTC

D: NA
size: many
J: TRBJ1-2
V: TRBV29-1
CDR3: CSVGQGYGYTF
DNA: TGCAGCGTTGGCCAGGGATATGGCTACACCTTC

D: TRBD1
size: NA
J: TRBJ2-2
V: TRBV4-2
CDR3: CASRDLTGLNTGELFF
DNA: TGTGCCAGCAGGGACTTGACAGGGTTAAACACCGGGGAGCTGTTTTTT

D: NA
size: many
J: TRBJ2-1
V: TRBV18
CDR3: CASSPDPGTTTYNEQFF
DNA: TGTGCCAGCTCACCTGATCCCGGGACAACTACGTACAATGAGCAGTTCTTC

D: NA
size: NA
J: TRBJ1-5
V: TRBV14
CDR3: CASSPVWWRPQHF
DNA: TGTGCCAGCAGCCCAGTTTGGTGGCGGCCCCAGCATTTT

D: TRBD1
size: NA
J: TRBJ2-2
V: TRBV12-3/TRBV12-4
CDR3: CASTPGGSTGELFF
DNA: TGTGCCAGCACCCCAGGGGGCTCTACCGGGGAGCTGTTTTTT

D: NA
size: many
J: TRBJ1-5
V: TRBV5-6
CDR3: CASSLTGAQPQHF
DNA: TGTGCCAGCAGCTTGACGGGGGCCCAGCCCCAGCATTTT

D: TRBD1
size: few
J: TRBJ1-1
V: TRBV18
CDR3: CASSDVVNRGVDTEAFF
DNA: TGTGCCAGCTCCGACGTCGTAAACAGGGGAGTCGACACTGAAGCTTTCTTT

D: NA
size: few
J: TRBJ1-1
V: TRBV12-3/TRBV12-4
CDR3: CASRQAGGGTEAFF
DNA: TGTGCCAGCCGACAGGCGGGGGGGGGCACTGAAGCTTTCTTT

D: TRBD2
size: NA
J: TRBJ2-3
V: TRBV12-5
CDR3: CASGPSGVSTDTQYF
DNA: TGTGCTAGTGGCCCTAGCGGGGTGAGCACAGATACGCAGTATTTT

D: NA
size: few
J: TRBJ2-5
V: TRBV7-9
CDR3: CASSYMSAGARRETQYF
DNA: TGTGCCAGCAGCTATATGTCGGCGGGGGCCCGCCGGGAGACCCAGTACTTC

D: TRBD2
size: NA
J: TRBJ2-1
V: TRBV5-1
CDR3: CASSPAGTSGGITYNEQFF
DNA: TGCGCCAGCAGCCCCGCCGGGACTAGCGGGGGGATCACCTACAATGAGCAGTTCTTC

D: TRBD1
size: many
J: TRBJ1-2
V: TRBV4-3
CDR3: CASSPRDRDNYGYTF
DNA: TGCGCCAGCAGCCCCCGGGACAGAGATAACTATGGCTACACCTTC

D: NA
size: NA
J: TRBJ2-1
V: TRBV6-2/TRBV6-3
CDR3: CASSYPPNNEQFF
DNA: TGTGCCAGCAGTTACCCCCCTAACAATGAGCAGTTCTTC

D: NA
size: NA
J: TRBJ1-1
V: TRBV29-1
CDR3: CSGAGDNTEAFF
DNA: TGCAGCGGTGCAGGAGACAACACTGAAGCTTTCTTT

D: TRBD2
size: many
J: TRBJ2-5
V: TRBV6-5
CDR3: CASSRLAGNQETQYF
DNA: TGTGCCAGCAGTCGACTAGCGGGGAACCAAGAGACCCAGTACTTC

D: TRBD2
size: few
J: TRBJ2-7
V: TRBV10-3
CDR3: CAVGGASSEQYF
DNA: TGTGCCGTCGGGGGGGCCTCATCCGAGCAGTACTTC

D: NA
size: many
J: TRBJ2-3
V: TRBV4-2
CDR3: CASSLSGTSTDTQYF
DNA: TGTGCCAGCAGCCTGTCCGGGACTAGCACAGATACGCAGTATTTT

D: NA
size: many
J: TRBJ2-4
V: TRBV15
CDR3: CATSSADSSFIAKNIQYF
DNA: TGTGCCACCAGCTCGGCCGACAGCTCCTTTATAGCCAAAAACATTCAGTACTTC

D: NA
size: NA
J: TRBJ2-1
V: TRBV5-6
CDR3: CASSTRNNEQFF
DNA: TGTGCCAGCAGCACCAGGAACAATGAGCAGTTCTTC

D: NA
size: many
J: TRBJ1-5
V: TRBV6-1
CDR3: CASSVTDPNQPQHF
DNA: TGTGCCAGCAGTGTAACGGACCCCAATCAGCCCCAGCATTTT

D: NA
size: many
J: TRBJ1-1
V: TRBV11-2
CDR3: CASSLEEGSLGTEAFF
DNA: TGTGCCAGCAGCTTAGAAGAGGGTTCTCTCGGCACTGAAGCTTTCTTT

D: TRBD2
size: many
J: TRBJ2-1
V: TRBV6-2/TRBV6-3
CDR3: CASSYGRGGRDEQFF
DNA: TGTGCCAGCAGTTACGGTCGGGGGGGCAGGGATGAGCAGTTCTTC

D: NA
size: few
J: TRBJ1-6
V: TRBV7-9
CDR3: CASSLEGRSPLHF
DNA: TGTGCCAGCAGCTTAGAGGGTCGTTCACCCCTCCACTTT

D: NA
size: many
J: TRBJ1-4
V: TRBV12-3/TRBV12-4
CDR3: CASSFTRKEKLFF
DNA: TGTGCCAGCAGTTTCACGCGGAAGGAAAAACTGTTTTTT

D: TRBD2
size: few
J: TRBJ2-3
V: TRBV12-5
CDR3: CASGAGLAGTAQYF
DNA: TGTGCTAGTGGGGCTGGACTAGCGGGGACGGCGCAGTATTTT

D: NA
size: many
J: TRBJ1-1
V: TRBV6-2/TRBV6-3
CDR3: CASSFLSRSTEAFF
DNA: TGTGCCAGCAGCTTCCTGTCTCGGAGCACTGAAGCTTTCTTT

D: NA
size: NA
J: TRBJ1-1
V: TRBV2
CDR3: CARGSGPNEAFF
DNA: TGTGCCAGGGGATCAGGGCCCAATGAAGCTTTCTTT

D: TRBD2
size: few
J: TRBJ2-3
V: TRBV20-1
CDR3: CSASRGGSTDTQYF
DNA: TGCAGTGCTTCGCGGGGGGGTAGCACAGATACGCAGTATTTT

D: NA
size: many
J: TRBJ2-5
V: TRBV7-6
CDR3: CASSFAGEGETQYF
DNA: TGTGCCAGCAGCTTTGCAGGGGAGGGGGAGACCCAGTACTTC

D: TRBD2
size: many
J: TRBJ2-1
V: TRBV4-3
CDR3: CASSPGGGYNEQFF
DNA: TGCGCCAGCAGCCCCGGGGGGGGGTACAATGAGCAGTTCTTC

D: NA
size: few
J: TRBJ1-2
V: TRBV6-2/TRBV6-3
CDR3: CASSPSPADGYTF
DNA: TGTGCCAGCAGCCCGAGTCCCGCCGATGGCTACACCTTC

D: TRBD1
size: NA
J: TRBJ2-1
V: TRBV20-1
CDR3: CSAIDRVTYNEQFF
DNA: TGCAGTGCCATAGACAGGGTTACCTACAATGAGCAGTTCTTC

D: TRBD2
size: many
J: TRBJ2-1
V: TRBV11-2
CDR3: CASSHIAGRNNEQFF
DNA: TGTGCCAGCAGCCATATAGCGGGGCGGAACAATGAGCAGTTCTTC

D: NA
size: NA
J: TRBJ2-5
V: TRBV5-8
CDR3: CASSLATKLTETQYF
DNA: TGTGCCAGCAGCTTGGCCACGAAACTGACGGAGACCCAGTACTTC

D: TRBD2
size: many
J: TRBJ2-3
V: TRBV7-2
CDR3: CASSPGLALDTQYF
DNA: TGTGCCAGCAGCCCGGGACTAGCTCTAGACACGCAGTATTTT

D: TRBD2
size: many
J: TRBJ2-7
V: TRBV12-3/TRBV12-4
CDR3: CASSPPRAGGSYEQYF
DNA: TGTGCCAGCAGCCCCCCCAGGGCGGGGGGCTCCTACGAGCAGTACTTC

D: TRBD2
size: NA
J: TRBJ2-5
V: TRBV7-2
CDR3: CASSLGASGGAFETQYF
DNA: TGTGCCAGCAGCTTAGGTGCTAGCGGGGGGGCCTTCGAGACCCAGTACTTC

D: NA
size: few
J: TRBJ2-1
V: TRBV4-1
CDR3: CASSQERDEQFF
DNA: TGCGCCAGCAGCCAAGAGCGCGATGAGCAGTTCTTC

D: NA
size: many
J: TRBJ1-6
V: TRBV20-1
CDR3: CSARDPRAGSSPLHF
DNA: TGCAGTGCTAGAGATCCAAGGGCAGGGAGTTCACCCCTCCACTTT

D: TRBD1
size: many
J: TRBJ1-3
V: TRBV6-5
CDR3: CASTPTGGNTIYF
DNA: TGTGCCAGCACCCCGACAGGGGGAAACACCATATATTTT

D: NA
size: few
J: TRBJ2-1
V: TRBV19
CDR3: CAIAKSSYNEQFF
DNA: TGTGCCATTGCCAAGAGCTCCTACAATGAGCAGTTCTTC

D: NA
size: few
J: TRBJ1-5
V: TRBV12-3/TRBV12-4
CDR3: CASSPAAGNQPQHF
DNA: TGTGCCAGCAGTCCGGCCGCGGGGAATCAGCCCCAGCATTTT

D: TRBD2
size: NA
J: TRBJ2-1
V: TRBV7-8
CDR3: CASSLLGGGNSNEQFF
DNA: TGTGCCAGCAGTCTCCTCGGGGGGGGCAACAGCAATGAGCAGTTCTTC

D: TRBD1
size: NA
J: TRBJ2-3
V: TRBV3-1
CDR3: CASSSPPTGVTDTQYF
DNA: TGTGCCAGCAGCTCACCGCCCACAGGGGTAACAGATACGCAGTATTTT

D: NA
size: many
J: TRBJ2-5
V: TRBV18
CDR3: CASSPGGTATQETQYF
DNA: TGTGCCAGCTCACCGGGAGGGACAGCCACTCAAGAGACCCAGTACTTC

D: TRBD1
size: few
J: TRBJ2-5
V: TRBV5-6
CDR3: CASGTGVSETQYF
DNA: TGTGCCAGCGGAACAGGGGTTTCAGAGACCCAGTACTTC

D: NA
size: many
J: TRBJ2-3
V: TRBV4-2
CDR3: CASSQDWADTQYF
DNA: TGTGCCAGCAGCCAAGACTGGGCAGATACGCAGTATTTT

D: NA
size: many
J: TRBJ1-2
V: TRBV4-1
CDR3: CASSHPGRPGLRSGYTF
DNA: TGCGCCAGCAGCCACCCCGGGCGGCCGGGACTGAGATCTGGCTACACCTTC

D: NA
size: NA
J: TRBJ1-2
V: TRBV19
CDR3: CASRTGLVAGYTF
DNA: TGTGCCAGTAGAACAGGGCTCGTTGCTGGCTACACCTTC

D: NA
size: few
J: TRBJ2-1
V: TRBV20-1
CDR3: CSARDFSWGFEQFF
DNA: TGCAGTGCTAGAGATTTTTCTTGGGGTTTCGAGCAGTTCTTC